The rows below give T cell receptor beta chains drawn from one sample of a study of blood T cell repertoires in COVID-19. Produced via immunoSEQ multiplex PCR; TCRdb's table is partial and in-frame only. This sample yields 350,000 to 450,000 clones, of which roughly 90% are seen a single time; roughly 6.6% belongs to the top ten. Sequenced material: peripheral blood. The receptors derive from a woman aged 55-70 years with COVID-19, enrolled during active disease. The CDR3 runs from the conserved cysteine through the conserved F or W.

>TRBV7-2|TRBJ2-5
CASRGTLETQYF
>TRBV18|TRBJ2-6
CASSPTYTGANVLTF
>TRBV19|TRBJ1-4
CASSRILATNEKLFF
>TRBV2|TRBJ1-2
CASTYRTNYGYTF
>TRBV3-1/TRBV3-2|TRBJ2-2
CASSQALRGELFF
>TRBV2|TRBJ1-2
CASSERTGGYGYTF
>TRBV18|TRBJ1-5
CASSPSSWGSGNQPQHF
>TRBV6-5|TRBJ2-7
CASSKAGGSYEQYF
>TRBV3-1/TRBV3-2|TRBJ2-2
CASSRHGAGELFF
>TRBV4-1|TRBJ2-5
CASSHRVPGYQETQYF
>TRBV6-1|TRBJ2-6
CASSGASGTGVSGANVLTF
>TRBV9|TRBJ2-7
CASSATGMPAYEQYF
>TRBV5-8|TRBJ2-3
CASSLGLAGVTDTQYF
>TRBV2|TRBJ2-1
CASRQGAGSYNEQFF
>TRBV29-1|TRBJ1-2
CSVDRTGNYGYTF
>TRBV5-1|TRBJ2-7
CASSRTGSYEQYF
>TRBV7-2|TRBJ1-5
CASSSSGGGNQPQHF
>TRBV5-6|TRBJ1-2
CASSLGVAGGYGYTF
>TRBV4-1|TRBJ1-1
CASSQGQANTEAFF
>TRBV3-1/TRBV3-2|TRBJ2-1
CASSLRYEQFF